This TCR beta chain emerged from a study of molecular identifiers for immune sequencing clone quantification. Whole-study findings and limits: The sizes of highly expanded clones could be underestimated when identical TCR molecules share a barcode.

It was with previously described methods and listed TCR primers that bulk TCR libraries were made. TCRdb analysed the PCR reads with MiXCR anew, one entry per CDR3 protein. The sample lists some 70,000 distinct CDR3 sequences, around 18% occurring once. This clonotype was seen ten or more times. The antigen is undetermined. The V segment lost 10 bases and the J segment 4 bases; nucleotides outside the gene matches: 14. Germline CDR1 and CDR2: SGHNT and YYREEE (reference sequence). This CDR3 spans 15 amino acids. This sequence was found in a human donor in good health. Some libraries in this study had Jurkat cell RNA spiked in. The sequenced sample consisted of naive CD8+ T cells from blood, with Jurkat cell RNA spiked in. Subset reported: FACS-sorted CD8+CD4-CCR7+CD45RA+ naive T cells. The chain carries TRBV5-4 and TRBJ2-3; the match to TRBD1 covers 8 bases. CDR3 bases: TGTGCCTACGAGGTGTATGCAGGGGGCCCAGATACGCAGTATTTT. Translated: CAYEVYAGGPDTQYF.